The following is a T cell receptor (beta chain) sequence with its context. The sample is drawn from a study of cytotoxic CD8 clonotypes in ibrutinib-treated CLL. Cryopreserved PBMCs yielded about 2 micrograms of genomic DNA for TCR beta libraries. Trimming took 7 bases from V and 5 from J, leaving 26 bases between them. Germline V CDR1 and CDR2: SQVTM, ANQGSEA. The CDR3 length is 16 residues. Generated by immunoSEQ multiplex PCR, the TCRdb table keeps only in-frame clones and is missing some. The table lists about 120,000 clones, over 75% of them singletons. This sequence joins TRBV29-1 and TRBJ1-1, with D possibly being TRBD1 (6 bases). This TCR was sampled from a human donor with chronic lymphocytic leukemia. The source was PBMCs, collected after 24 months of ibrutinib treatment. CDR3 protein: CSGGQVVWGARTEAFF. DNA of the CDR3: TGCAGCGGGGGGCAGGTTGTTTGGGGGGCTCGGACTGAAGCTTTCTTT.